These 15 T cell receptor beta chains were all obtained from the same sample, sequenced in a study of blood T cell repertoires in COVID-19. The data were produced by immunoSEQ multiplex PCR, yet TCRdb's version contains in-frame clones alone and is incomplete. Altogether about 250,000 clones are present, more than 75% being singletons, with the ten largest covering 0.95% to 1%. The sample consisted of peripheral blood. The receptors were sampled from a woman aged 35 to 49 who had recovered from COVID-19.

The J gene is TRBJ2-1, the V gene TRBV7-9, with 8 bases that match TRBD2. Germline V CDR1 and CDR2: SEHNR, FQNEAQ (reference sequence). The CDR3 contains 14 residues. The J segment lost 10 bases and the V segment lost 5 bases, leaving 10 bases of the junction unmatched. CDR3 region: CASSPPSGRREQFF. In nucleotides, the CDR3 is TGTGCCAGCAGCCCCCCTAGCGGGCGCCGGGAGCAGTTCTTC.

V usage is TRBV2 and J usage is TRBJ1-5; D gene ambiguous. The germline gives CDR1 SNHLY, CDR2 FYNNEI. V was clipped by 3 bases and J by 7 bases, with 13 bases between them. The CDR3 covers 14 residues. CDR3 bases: TGTGCCAGCAGTGATCGGCAGGCCAGCCAGCCCCAGCATTTT. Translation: CASSDRQASQPQHF.

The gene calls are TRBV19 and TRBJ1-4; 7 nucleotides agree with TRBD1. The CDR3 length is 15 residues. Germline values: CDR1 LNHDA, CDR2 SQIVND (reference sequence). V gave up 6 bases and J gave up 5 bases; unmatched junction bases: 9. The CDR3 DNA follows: TGTGCCAGTAGCCAAGGGGCAGGGGGGAATGAAAAACTGTTTTTT. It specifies CASSQGAGGNEKLFF.

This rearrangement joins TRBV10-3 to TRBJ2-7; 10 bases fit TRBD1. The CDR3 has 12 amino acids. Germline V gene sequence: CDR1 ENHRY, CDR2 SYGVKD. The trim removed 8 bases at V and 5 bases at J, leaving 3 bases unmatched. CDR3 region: CAIATGGHEQYF. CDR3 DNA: TGTGCCATCGCGACAGGGGGCCACGAGCAGTACTTC.

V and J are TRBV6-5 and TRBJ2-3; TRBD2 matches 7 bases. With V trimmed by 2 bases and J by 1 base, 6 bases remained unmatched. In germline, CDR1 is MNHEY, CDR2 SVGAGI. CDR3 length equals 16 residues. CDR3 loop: CASSYPGLEGTDTQYF. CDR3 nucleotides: TGTGCCAGCAGTTACCCCGGACTAGAAGGCACAGATACGCAGTATTTT.

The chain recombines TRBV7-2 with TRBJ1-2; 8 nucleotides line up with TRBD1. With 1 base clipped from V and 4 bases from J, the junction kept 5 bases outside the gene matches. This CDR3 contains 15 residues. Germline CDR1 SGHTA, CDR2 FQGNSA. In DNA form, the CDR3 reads TGTGCCAGCAGCTTAGGGGCAGGGGGCCTCTATGGCTACACCTTC. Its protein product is CASSLGAGGLYGYTF.

DNA for the CDR3: TGTGCCAGCAGCCCCGGTCCAGGGCCCGAAAAACTGTTTTTT. Amino acids: CASSPGPGPEKLFF. The chain recombines TRBV5-6 with TRBJ1-4; tentative D call: TRBD1 (5 bases). Trimming cost V 4 bases and J 8 bases, with 15 bases left between them. Looked up from germline, CDR1 is SGHDT and CDR2 is YYEEEE. The CDR3 spans 14 residues. Full variable domain (rest looked up from reference TRBV5-6 and TRBJ1-4): DAGVTQSPTHLIKTRGQQVTLRCSPKSGHDTVSWYQQALGQGPQFIFQYYEEEERQRGNFPDRFSGHQFPNYSSELNVNALLLGDSALYLCASSPGPGPEKLFFGSGTQLSVL.

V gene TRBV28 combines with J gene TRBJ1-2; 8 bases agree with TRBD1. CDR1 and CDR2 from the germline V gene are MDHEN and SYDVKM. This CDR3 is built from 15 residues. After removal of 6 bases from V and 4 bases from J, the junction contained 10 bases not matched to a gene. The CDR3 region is CASRRGGQGLYGYTF. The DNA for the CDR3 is TGTGCCAGCAGGAGGGGAGGACAGGGCCTCTATGGCTACACCTTC.

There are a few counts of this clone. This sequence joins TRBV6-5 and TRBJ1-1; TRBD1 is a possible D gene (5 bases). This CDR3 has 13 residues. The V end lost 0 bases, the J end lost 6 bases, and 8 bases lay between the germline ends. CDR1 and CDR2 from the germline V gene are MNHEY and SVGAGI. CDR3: CASSYSRGAEAFF. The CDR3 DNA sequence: TGTGCCAGCAGTTACTCCCGGGGGGCTGAAGCTTTCTTT.

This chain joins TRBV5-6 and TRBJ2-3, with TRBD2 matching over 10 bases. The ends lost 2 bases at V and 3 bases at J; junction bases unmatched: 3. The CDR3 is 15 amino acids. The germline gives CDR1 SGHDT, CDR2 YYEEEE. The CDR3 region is CASSFRLAGTDTQYF. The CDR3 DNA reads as TGTGCCAGCAGCTTTCGACTAGCGGGTACAGATACGCAGTATTTT. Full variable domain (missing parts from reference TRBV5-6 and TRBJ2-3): DAGVTQSPTHLIKTRGQQVTLRCSPKSGHDTVSWYQQALGQGPQFIFQYYEEEERQRGNFPDRFSGHQFPNYSSELNVNALLLGDSALYLCASSFRLAGTDTQYFGPGTRLTVL.

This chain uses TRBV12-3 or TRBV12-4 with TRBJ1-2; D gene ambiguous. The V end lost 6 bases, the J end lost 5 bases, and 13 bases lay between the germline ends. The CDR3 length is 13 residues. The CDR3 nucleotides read TGTGCCAGCAGCCGCGGGGTACCGTATGGCTACACCTTC. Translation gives CASSRGVPYGYTF.

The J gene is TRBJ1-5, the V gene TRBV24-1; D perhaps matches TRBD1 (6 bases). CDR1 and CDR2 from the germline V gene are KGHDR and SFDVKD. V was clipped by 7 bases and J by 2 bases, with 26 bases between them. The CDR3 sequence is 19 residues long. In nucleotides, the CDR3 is TGTGCCACCAGCGGGGGGCCGGACGGGACCGCCTGGGGCAATCAGCCCCAGCATTTT. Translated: CATSGGPDGTAWGNQPQHF.

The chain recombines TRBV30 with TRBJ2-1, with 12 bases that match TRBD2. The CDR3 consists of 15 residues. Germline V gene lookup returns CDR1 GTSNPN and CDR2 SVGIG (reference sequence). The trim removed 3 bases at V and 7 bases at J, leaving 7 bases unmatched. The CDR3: CAWSQLAGGWNEQFF. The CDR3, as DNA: TGTGCCTGGAGCCAACTAGCGGGAGGCTGGAATGAGCAGTTCTTC.

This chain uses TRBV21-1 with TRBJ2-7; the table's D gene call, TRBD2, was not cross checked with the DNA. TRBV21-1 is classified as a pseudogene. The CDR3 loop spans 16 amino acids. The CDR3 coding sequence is TGTGCCAGCAGCAAACGTCTAGCGGGAGGGCCGGGGGAGCAGTACGTC. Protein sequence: CASSKRLAGGPGEQYV.

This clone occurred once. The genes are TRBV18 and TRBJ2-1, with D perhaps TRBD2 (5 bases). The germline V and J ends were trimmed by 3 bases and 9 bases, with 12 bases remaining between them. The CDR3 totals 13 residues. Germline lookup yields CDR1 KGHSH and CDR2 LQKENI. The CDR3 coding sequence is TGTGCCAGCTCACCGTCCCTCGGGGTTGAGCAGTTCTTC. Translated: CASSPSLGVEQFF.